This T cell receptor beta chain emerged from a study of CD8+ T cells in alopecia areata. Study as a whole: Treated patients received oral tofacitinib, 5 to 10 mg twice daily.

Lesional scalp tissue (obtained by punch biopsy) and peripheral blood were collected from alopecia areata patients. Germline V lookup: CDR1 SQVTM, CDR2 ANQGSEA. The CDR3 is 11 amino acids. Extracted RNA was reverse transcribed, and the resulting cDNA served as sequencing template. Profiling relied on immunoSEQ multiplex PCR, and the TCRdb table lists in-frame clones only, not all of them. The repertoire holds approximately 140,000 clones, with about 87% as singletons. The V gene is TRBV29-1, the J gene TRBJ2-5; D is unclear. The J call may be wrong; the DNA end is better matched by TRBJ2-7. This material consisted of CD8+ T cells sorted from blood, taken at week 0. The sequence came from a human donor with alopecia areata. The CDR3 DNA reads TGCAGCGTTGGAGGACCCTACGAGCAGTACTTC. Protein sequence: CSVGGPYEQYF.